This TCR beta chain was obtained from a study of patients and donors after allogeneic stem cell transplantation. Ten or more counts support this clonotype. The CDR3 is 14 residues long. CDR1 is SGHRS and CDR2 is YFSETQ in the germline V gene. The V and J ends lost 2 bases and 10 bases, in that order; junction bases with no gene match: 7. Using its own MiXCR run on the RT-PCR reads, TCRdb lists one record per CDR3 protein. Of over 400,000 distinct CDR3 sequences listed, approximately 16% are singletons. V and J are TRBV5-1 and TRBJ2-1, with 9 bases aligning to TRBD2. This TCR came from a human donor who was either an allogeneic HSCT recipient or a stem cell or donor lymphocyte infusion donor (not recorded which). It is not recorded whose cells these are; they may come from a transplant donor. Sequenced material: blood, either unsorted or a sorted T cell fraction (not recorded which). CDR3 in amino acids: CASSFKASGDEQFF. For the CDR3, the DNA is TGCGCCAGCAGCTTTAAAGCTAGCGGGGACGAGCAGTTCTTC.